Shown below are 10 T cell receptor beta chains from a single sample sequenced in a study of T cells in Graves' hyperthyroidism and ophthalmopathy. Amplified TCR beta CDR3 regions derived from RNA transcripts. HTBI primers were used for first-round RT-PCR of the TCR CDR3. TCRdb reprocessed the multiplex PCR reads with MiXCR, giving one entry per CDR3 protein. This table has more than 550,000 distinct CDR3 sequences, around 16% appearing once. The source material was blood. All receptors come from a man over 45 with Graves' hyperthyroidism.

The table lists this clonotype with a few counts. The V and J genes are TRBV10-3 and TRBJ2-7, with TRBD1 matching 11 bases. Trimming cost V 11 bases and J 7 bases; bases outside gene matches: 16. Per the germline V gene, CDR1 is ENHRY and CDR2 is SYGVKD. This CDR3 contains 15 residues. CDR3: CALQGGGQGVGEQYF. DNA for the CDR3: TGTGCCCTCCAGGGGGGGGGACAGGGGGTTGGGGAGCAGTACTTC.

This clonotype showed up many times. The chain is built from TRBV2 and TRBJ2-1, with D perhaps matching TRBD1 (5 bases). This CDR3 region has 14 residues. Looked up from germline, CDR1 is SNHLY and CDR2 is FYNNEI. The V end lost 1 base, the J end lost 5 bases, and 9 bases lay between the germline ends. The CDR3 loop is CASSEGRGHNEQFF. CDR3 bases: TGTGCCAGCAGTGAAGGTAGGGGCCACAATGAGCAGTTCTTC.

This clonotype showed up many times. CDR3 bases: TGTGCCAGCAGTCTGGCGGCCAGGATCAATCAGCCCCAGCATTTT. It encodes CASSLAARINQPQHF. The V call is TRBV2, the J call TRBJ1-5; D is unclear. V was clipped by 5 bases and J by 3 bases, with 14 bases between them. The CDR3 is 15 amino acids. Germline CDR1 reads SNHLY; CDR2 reads FYNNEI.

This clonotype has a count of ten or more. The rearrangement links TRBV12-3 or TRBV12-4 to TRBJ2-7, with TRBD1 matching 8 bases. The junction had 3 bases not matched to a gene; V was cut back by 4 bases and J by 4 bases. CDR3 length: 13 amino acids. The CDR3 nucleotides read TGTGCCAGCAGTTGGACAGGGACTTACGAGCAGTACTTC. Translation gives CASSWTGTYEQYF.

CDR3 in amino acids: CSVEGHLFGDEQYF. DNA of the CDR3: TGCAGCGTTGAAGGTCACCTCTTCGGCGACGAGCAGTACTTC. This chain uses TRBV29-1 with TRBJ2-7; D ambiguous. The CDR3 is 14 residues long. Germline V gene sequence: CDR1 SQVTM, CDR2 ANQGSEA. The V gene lost 1 base and the J gene lost 5 bases, with 15 bases spanning the gap.

This clonotype came up a few times. The rearrangement joins TRBV10-3 to TRBJ2-1, with a possible D match to TRBD1 (5 bases). CDR1 and CDR2 (germline): ENHRY, SYGVKD. The CDR3 contains 16 residues. Deletions cut 1 base from V and 3 bases from J, with 13 bases between. CDR3 protein: CAISELQEEVYNEQFF. The CDR3 nucleotides read TGTGCCATCAGTGAGTTACAGGAAGAGGTCTACAATGAGCAGTTCTTC.

This clonotype has more than one count but fewer than ten. A read error is possible here, since a much larger clone lies one base away. V usage is TRBV6-5 and J usage is TRBJ1-5, with TRBD1 as a possible D gene (5 bases). Per germline, CDR1 MNHEY and CDR2 SVGAGI. CDR3 length equals 14 residues. CDR3 DNA sequence: TGTGCCCGCAGTTACGGGGGACCAAATCAGCCCCAGCATTTT. Translating gives CARSYGGPNQPQHF.

The rearrangement uses TRBV5-1 and TRBJ1-4; D not certain. Between the trimmed V and J ends, which lost 2 bases and 0 bases, there was a span of 5 bases. Germline loops: CDR1 SGHRS, CDR2 YFSETQ. The CDR3 loop spans 14 amino acids. CDR3 sequence reads: CASSFTATNEKLFF. Written as DNA, the CDR3 is TGCGCCAGCAGCTTTACAGCAACTAATGAAAAACTGTTTTTT.

This clonotype was counted ten times or more. CDR3: CASSSAGTFMNTEAFF. The DNA of the CDR3 is TGTGCCAGCAGCTCCGCCGGCACTTTTATGAACACTGAAGCTTTCTTT. The chain employs TRBV7-2 and TRBJ1-1; D unresolved. V was pared by 4 bases and J by 0 bases, with 15 bases between. The CDR3 runs 16 residues. The germline V gene has CDR1 SGHTA and CDR2 FQGNSA.

V usage is TRBV7-8 and J usage is TRBJ1-3; no definite D call. Trimming left V 9 bases short and J 2 bases short, with 14 bases between. The CDR3 spans 14 residues. Germline V gene lookup returns CDR1 SGHVS and CDR2 FQNEAQ. CDR3 amino acids: CASREESTGNTIYF. The CDR3 nucleotides are TGTGCCAGTCGGGAGGAGAGCACTGGAAACACCATATATTTT.